The 4 T cell receptor beta chains given below trace back to one sample, sequenced in a study of blood T cell repertoires in COVID-19. Profiling relied on immunoSEQ multiplex PCR, and the TCRdb table lists in-frame clones only, not all of them. This sample has some 370,000 clones, with around 87% found just once. Sequenced: peripheral blood. Receptor source: a woman in her twenties or thirties with COVID-19, enrolled during active disease.

The rearrangement links TRBV11-3 to TRBJ2-3, with TRBD2 matching over 16 bases. There are 20 residues in the CDR3. The V and J ends lost 1 base and 2 bases, in that order; junction bases with no gene match: 9. Per germline, CDR1 SGHNT and CDR2 YENEEA. This CDR3 reads CASSLGAGTSGRANTDTQYF. The CDR3 DNA sequence: TGTGCCAGCAGCTTAGGCGCCGGGACTAGCGGGAGGGCCAACACAGATACGCAGTATTTT.

This clone showed up just a few times. The DNA for the CDR3 is TGTGCCAGCAGTTTATACCTAGCGGGAAGCACAGATACGCAGTATTTT. This translates into CASSLYLAGSTDTQYF. The V gene is TRBV28, the J gene TRBJ2-3, with TRBD2 matching over 9 bases. Trimming at V came to 1 base and at J to 0 bases, leaving 2 bases not matched to a gene. CDR3 length: 16 amino acids. Germline V gene data show CDR1 as MDHEN and CDR2 as SYDVKM.

The chain uses TRBV21-1 and TRBJ2-3; TRBD1 is the table's D call and was not checked against the DNA. TRBV21-1 has pseudogene status. CDR3 length: 17 residues. Written as DNA, the CDR3 is TGTGCCAGCATCGCTCCCCCGGTGGGACAAAGCACAGATACGCAGTATTTT. Protein sequence: CASIAPPVGQSTDTQYF.

The chain joins TRBV4-1 to TRBJ2-2; D is possibly TRBD1 (5 bases). Germline-derived CDR1 and CDR2 are MGHRA and YSYEKL. The CDR3 sequence is 16 residues long. V was pared by 2 bases and J by 0 bases, with 10 bases between. The CDR3 DNA sequence: TGCGCCAGCAGCCAATGGTCAGGGACGAACACCGGGGAGCTGTTTTTT. As protein: CASSQWSGTNTGELFF.